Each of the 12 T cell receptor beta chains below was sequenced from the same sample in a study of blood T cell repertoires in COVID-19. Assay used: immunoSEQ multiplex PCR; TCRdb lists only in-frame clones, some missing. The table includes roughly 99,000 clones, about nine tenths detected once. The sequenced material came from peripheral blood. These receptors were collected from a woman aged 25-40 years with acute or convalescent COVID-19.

CDR3 sequence (DNA): TGTGCCAGCAACACCTCTCAACAGGGAAATAGCAATCAGCCCCAGCATTTT. It specifies CASNTSQQGNSNQPQHF. The chain recombines TRBV21-1 with TRBJ1-5; the table calls TRBD1, which could not be checked here. TRBV21-1 is reported as a pseudogene. The CDR3 length is 17 residues.

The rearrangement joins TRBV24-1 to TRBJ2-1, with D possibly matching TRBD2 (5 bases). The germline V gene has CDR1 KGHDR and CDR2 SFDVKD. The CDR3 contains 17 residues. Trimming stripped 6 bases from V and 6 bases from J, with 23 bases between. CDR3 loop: CATSHPTADKPLNEQFF. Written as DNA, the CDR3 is TGTGCCACCAGTCACCCCACAGCGGATAAACCTCTCAATGAGCAGTTCTTC.

The CDR3 spells CASSFSGREEQFF. The CDR3 bases are TGTGCCAGCAGCTTCAGCGGGAGGGAGGAGCAGTTCTTC. The chain uses TRBV7-3 and TRBJ2-1; 10 bases are a match to TRBD2. CDR1 and CDR2 from the germline V gene are SGHTA and FQGTGA. Trimming at V came to 3 bases and at J to 10 bases, leaving 3 bases not matched to a gene. The CDR3 consists of 13 residues. The full variable domain, its missing parts supplied by reference TRBV7-3 and TRBJ2-1, is GAGVSQTPSNKVTEKGKYVELRCDPISGHTALYWYRQSLGQGPEFLIYFQGTGAADDSGLPNDRFFAVRPEGSVSTLKIQRTERGDSAVYLCASSFSGREEQFFGPGTRLTVL.

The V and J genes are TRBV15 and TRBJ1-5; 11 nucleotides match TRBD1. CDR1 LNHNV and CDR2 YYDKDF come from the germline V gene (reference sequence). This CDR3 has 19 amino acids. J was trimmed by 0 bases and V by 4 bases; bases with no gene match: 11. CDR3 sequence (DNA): TGTGCCACCAGCATCCAACTGGGACAGGGGGATAATAGCAATCAGCCCCAGCATTTT. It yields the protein CATSIQLGQGDNSNQPQHF.

CDR3 amino acids: CASKRRSDRFNREELFF. For the CDR3, the DNA is TGTGCCAGCAAAAGAAGGTCGGACAGGTTCAACAGAGAGGAGCTGTTTTTT. V and J are TRBV28 and TRBJ2-2; 7 bases match TRBD1. Trimming at V came to 7 bases and at J to 10 bases, leaving 21 bases not matched to a gene. Germline V gives CDR1 MDHEN, CDR2 SYDVKM. This CDR3 spans 17 amino acids.

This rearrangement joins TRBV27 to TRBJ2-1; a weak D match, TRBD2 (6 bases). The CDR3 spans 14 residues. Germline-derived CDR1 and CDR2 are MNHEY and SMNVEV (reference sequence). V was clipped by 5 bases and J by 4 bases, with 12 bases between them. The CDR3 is CASSPVGGYNEQFF. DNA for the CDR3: TGTGCCAGCAGTCCTGTCGGGGGTTACAATGAGCAGTTCTTC.

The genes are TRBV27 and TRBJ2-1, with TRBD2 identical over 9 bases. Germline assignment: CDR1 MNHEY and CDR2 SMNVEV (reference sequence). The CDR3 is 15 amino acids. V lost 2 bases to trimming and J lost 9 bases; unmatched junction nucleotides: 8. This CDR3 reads CASSLTGAGGGEQFF. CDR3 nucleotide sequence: TGTGCCAGCAGTTTAACGGGGGCGGGAGGGGGTGAGCAGTTCTTC.

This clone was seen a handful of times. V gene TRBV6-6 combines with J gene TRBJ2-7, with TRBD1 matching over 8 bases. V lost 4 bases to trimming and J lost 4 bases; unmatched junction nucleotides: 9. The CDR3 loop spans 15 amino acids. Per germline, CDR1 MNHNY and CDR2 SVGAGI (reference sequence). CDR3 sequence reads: CASSSPDRAVYEQYF. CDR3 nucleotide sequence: TGTGCCAGCAGTTCCCCGGACAGGGCGGTATACGAGCAGTACTTC.

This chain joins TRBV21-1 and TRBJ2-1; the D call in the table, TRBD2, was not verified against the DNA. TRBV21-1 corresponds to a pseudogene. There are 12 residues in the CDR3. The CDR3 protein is CASSKARNEQFF. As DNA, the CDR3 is TGTGCCAGCAGCAAAGCGAGGAATGAGCAGTTCTTC.

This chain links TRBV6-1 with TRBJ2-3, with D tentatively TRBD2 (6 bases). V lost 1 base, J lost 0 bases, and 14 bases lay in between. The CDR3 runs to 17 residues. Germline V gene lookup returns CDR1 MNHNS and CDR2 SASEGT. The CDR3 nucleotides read TGTGCCAGCAGTGAAGGGCGGAGGGGTGTGAGCACAGATACGCAGTATTTT. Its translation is CASSEGRRGVSTDTQYF.

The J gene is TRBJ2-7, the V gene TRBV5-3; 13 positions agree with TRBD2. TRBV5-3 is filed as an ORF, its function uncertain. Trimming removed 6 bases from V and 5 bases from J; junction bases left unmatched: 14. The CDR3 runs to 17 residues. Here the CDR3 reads CARKLAGGVFLFDEQYF. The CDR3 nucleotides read TGTGCCAGAAAACTAGCGGGAGGGGTCTTTTTGTTTGACGAGCAGTACTTC.

CDR3 bases: TGTGCCAGCAGTGGTTACTCCGAAGCTTTCTTT. The encoded protein is CASSGYSEAFF. This chain connects TRBV2 to TRBJ1-1, with unresolved D. From germline, CDR1 is SNHLY and CDR2 FYNNEI. The CDR3 consists of 11 residues. The V and J ends lost 4 bases and 8 bases respectively, with 8 bases between them.